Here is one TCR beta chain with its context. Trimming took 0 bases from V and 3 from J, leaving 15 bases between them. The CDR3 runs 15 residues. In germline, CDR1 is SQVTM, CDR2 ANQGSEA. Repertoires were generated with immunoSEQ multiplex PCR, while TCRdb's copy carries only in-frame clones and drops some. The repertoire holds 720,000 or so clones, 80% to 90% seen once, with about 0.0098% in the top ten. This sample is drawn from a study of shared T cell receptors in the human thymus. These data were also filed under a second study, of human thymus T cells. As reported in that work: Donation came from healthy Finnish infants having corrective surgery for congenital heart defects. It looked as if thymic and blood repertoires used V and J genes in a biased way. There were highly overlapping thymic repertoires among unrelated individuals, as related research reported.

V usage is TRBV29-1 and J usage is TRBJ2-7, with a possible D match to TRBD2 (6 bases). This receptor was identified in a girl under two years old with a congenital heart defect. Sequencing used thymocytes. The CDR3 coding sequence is TGCAGCGTTGAAGATCGGGGGTCCGCCCTCTACGAGCAGTACTTC. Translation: CSVEDRGSALYEQYF.